What follows is one T cell receptor beta chain and its context. The antigen is not known. TCRdb independently ran MiXCR on the reads; one entry per CDR3 protein. The sample consists of about 97,000 distinct CDR3 sequences, approximately 15% of them appearing once. The source of the sample is a study of T cell repertoires in cytomegalovirus infection. Background on the study: Both a matching HLA type and CMV infection were indicated by public TCR beta signatures.

Findings and limits, study-wide: HLA-C-restricted CMV-specific TCR beta clonotypes were dominant in the ex vivo response. Summed frequency of shared TCR beta families picked out CMV carriers who also had the relevant HLA.

Germline trimming cut 6 bases from V and 4 bases from J; bases unmatched to any gene: 4. The CDR3 totals 13 residues. Germline CDR1 reads SGHTA; CDR2 reads FQGTGA. The sample consisted of PBMCs. The source of this sequence is a human donor in good health (CMV status not recorded). Some clones in this sample may be carry-over from other donors' samples. The chain uses TRBV7-3 and TRBJ2-7; 9 nucleotides agree with TRBD2. This chain's CDR3 is CASSPTSGYEQYF. The CDR3 bases are TGTGCCAGCAGTCCTACTAGCGGGTACGAGCAGTACTTC.